Sequencing of this T cell receptor beta chain was carried out in a study of shared clonotypes between healthy human individuals. Note on this clone: Its cognate antigen is unknown.

CDR3 length: 9 amino acids. Overall study results and limits: Richness estimates generally favored naive over memory subsets.

The data were produced by immunoSEQ multiplex PCR, yet TCRdb's version contains in-frame clones alone and is incomplete. The sample lists some 1.1 million clones; 60% to 80% were seen once. The origin of this receptor is a man between 18 and 35 years old in good health. Some clones in this sample may be carry-over from other donors' samples. The chain couples TRBV3-2 to TRBJ2-7. TRBV3-2 is a known pseudogene. The source material was memory CD4+ T cells from PBMCs. Sample subset: CD45RA-negative fraction. Here the CDR3 DNA reads TGTGCCAGCAGCCAAGGGGGTACCTTC. Residues: CASSQGGTF.